This T cell receptor beta chain was profiled in a study of shared clonotypes between healthy human individuals. CD45RO negativity and positive selection for CCR7 defined naive CD8 cells, a population that excluded terminally differentiated effector memory CD45RA+ cells. Germline loops: CDR1 SGDLS, CDR2 YYNGEE. Trimming took off 5 bases at V and 4 bases at J, with 12 bases between the two ends. The CDR3 is made up of 13 amino acids. The assay was immunoSEQ multiplex PCR, and TCRdb's table has in-frame clones only and misses some. The sample includes about 2.1 million clones, about 93% seen only once; the top ten take 1.5% to 2%.

Specimen: naive CD8+ T cells from PBMCs. This chain links TRBV9 with TRBJ1-2; D gene ambiguous. The clonotype originates from a man aged 18 to 29 in good health. Some clones in this sample may be carry-over from other donors' samples. The CDR3, as DNA: TGTGCCAGCAGTAAAAAAGGTGTCTATGGCTACACCTTC. Translated: CASSKKGVYGYTF.